The source of this T cell receptor (beta chain) is a study of blood T cell repertoires in COVID-19 (dated by TCRdb to 2019 to 2021). At the level of the whole study: The collaborator samples originated in the United States, Italy and Spain and spanned the acute and convalescent phases of COVID-19. A de-identified subject ID, COVID-19 status, age in years and sex were almost always included in the sample metadata. The repertoires were released in a freely available public database intended as a resource for research on the immune response to SARS-CoV-2. Where available, HLA class I and class II types were obtained from metadata supplied by the sample provider rather than from assay-based typing. The material from the prospective study consisted of cDNA or gDNA derived from T cells, B-cell-depleted T cells, or PBMCs. The samples were drawn from the first 160 participants of the ongoing ImmuneRACE study and from 950 to 1,500 subjects provided by 6 global collaborators. The dataset comprised deeply sampled blood TCRbeta repertoires from subjects exposed to, actively infected with, or recovered from COVID-19. Overall study outcomes, separate from this receptor: The amount of clinical and demographic metadata varied by source and participant and was provided uncurated.

At one collaborating source in Seattle, patients were enrolled during active infection and were followed longitudinally through the course of disease. The collaborating institutions used their own protocols to collect whole blood in K2EDTA tubes. For TCRbeta analysis, collaborators shipped samples in one of three forms: frozen whole blood, isolated PBMCs, or DNA extracted from either of those sample types. From the germline V gene, CDR1 is SNHLY and CDR2 is FYNNEI. The V end gives up 6 bases and the J end 5 bases, leaving 1 base in the junction not matched to a gene. Its CDR3 holds 13 amino acids, cysteine through phenylalanine. The retained sequence is limited to the CDR3, 39 bases, with the frame set at the first base. About this clone: Its antigen is currently not known. Base qualities are not provided; no much larger clone lies one nucleotide away.

The immunoSEQ Assay, a bias-controlled multiplex PCR, was used to amplify TCRbeta CDR3 regions from genomic DNA. The published analysis was carried out like this. Within the assay, amplification of reference gene primers was used to estimate how many nucleated cells each sample contained. To quantify the absolute abundance of each unique TCRbeta CDR3 rearrangement, sequence reads were collapsed and filtered. Productive Simpson clonality was computed per sample as the square root of Simpson's diversity index over productive rearrangements. Not all clones reach the TCRdb copy of this immuneACCESS table, which keeps in-frame sequences only. Checked studies attribute under half of the gap to unresolved V genes and leave the rest unexplained. Clone size and V and J calls were adopted from that table, with D and trimming inferred from the DNA. In all, the sample holds about 190,000 clones, and 87% of those were seen once. Around 13% of the sample rests with the top ten.

The clonotype was recovered from a woman aged 65 to 85 with COVID-19, enrolled during active disease. The rearranged chain carries TRBV2 and TRBJ1-5, with 10 middle bases fitting TRBD1. The sample taken for sequencing was peripheral blood. The CDR3 reads CASRGQGHQPQHF. Here is the DNA: TGTGCCAGCAGGGGACAGGGGCATCAGCCCCAGCATTTT.